Presented here are 23 T cell receptor beta chains from one specimen sequenced in a study of multiple sclerosis patients with progressive multifocal leukoencephalopathy. Generated by immunoSEQ multiplex PCR, the TCRdb table keeps only in-frame clones and is missing some. The sample has roughly 34,000 clones, 89% seen once. Time point meaning: before natalizumab initiation. Source material: PBMCs. The receptors shown here come from a human donor with multiple sclerosis.

The genes are TRBV9 and TRBJ2-1; D uncertain. V gave up 4 bases and J gave up 4 bases, with 18 bases separating them. This CDR3 is 16 amino acids long. Germline V gene sequence: CDR1 SGDLS, CDR2 YYNGEE. DNA of the CDR3: TGTGCCAGCAGCCCTGACCGGGTGGGGATTTACAATGAGCAGTTCTTC. It yields the protein CASSPDRVGIYNEQFF.

V gene TRBV28 combines with J gene TRBJ2-1; D is possibly TRBD2 (5 bases). Deletions cut 4 bases from V and 4 bases from J, with 14 bases between. Per germline, CDR1 MDHEN and CDR2 SYDVKM. The length of the CDR3 is 15 residues. CDR3 nucleotides: TGTGCCAGCAGTTCCACTAGATTTTTATACAATGAGCAGTTCTTC. Protein sequence: CASSSTRFLYNEQFF.

This clone was seen only a few times. CDR3 sequence: CASSRDRRSSYEQYF. Written as DNA, the CDR3 is TGTGCCAGCAGTCGTGACAGGAGGAGCTCCTACGAGCAGTACTTC. The gene calls are TRBV6-5 and TRBJ2-7; maybe TRBD1 (6 bases). V lost 5 bases and J lost 0, with 14 bases in between. Germline CDR1 MNHEY, CDR2 SVGAGI. The CDR3 runs to 15 residues.

The V call is TRBV27, the J call TRBJ2-3; D unclear. Looked up from germline, CDR1 is MNHEY and CDR2 is SMNVEV (reference sequence). The CDR3 spans 16 residues. V dropped 4 bases and J dropped 2 bases, with 16 bases sitting between them. CDR3 DNA sequence: TGTGCCAGCAGTTCCATTCGGCGTGGTCCCACAGATACGCAGTATTTT. Translation gives CASSSIRRGPTDTQYF.

J is TRBJ1-1 and V is TRBV6-6, with D possibly being TRBD1 (6 bases). This CDR3 has 14 amino acids. Looked up from germline, CDR1 is MNHNY and CDR2 is SVGAGI (reference sequence). V was trimmed by 0 bases and J by 7 bases, leaving 12 bases between them. The CDR3 spells CASSYSIGGHEAFF. The CDR3 nucleotides read TGTGCCAGCAGTTACTCGATAGGGGGACATGAAGCTTTCTTT.

The chain links TRBV5-8 to TRBJ1-2, with 8 bases that match TRBD1. Trimming cost V 4 bases and J 5 bases; bases outside gene matches: 7. The CDR3 extends over 14 amino acids. Germline-derived CDR1 and CDR2 are SGHTS and YDEGEE. The CDR3 bases are TGTGCCAGCAGCCGGGGACAGGAGGGGTATGGCTACACCTTC. It yields the protein CASSRGQEGYGYTF.

The gene calls are TRBV9 and TRBJ2-1; D unclear. V dropped 1 base and J dropped 0 bases, with 8 bases sitting between them. This CDR3 contains 15 residues. Germline loops: CDR1 SGDLS, CDR2 YYNGEE. The CDR3 protein is CASSVSGPSYNEQFF. CDR3 DNA sequence: TGTGCCAGCAGCGTATCCGGCCCCTCCTACAATGAGCAGTTCTTC.

The CDR3 sequence: CASSFPLGGRRHEQYF. CDR3 sequence (DNA): TGTGCCAGCAGCTTCCCATTGGGCGGGAGACGGCACGAGCAGTACTTC. The V call is TRBV11-2, the J call TRBJ2-7, with 7 bases lining up with TRBD2. This CDR3 is 16 amino acids long. V shed 3 bases, J shed 5 bases, and the junction held 13 bases outside the gene matches. The germline gives CDR1 SGHAT, CDR2 FQNNGV.

This chain connects TRBV2 to TRBJ2-1; D possibly corresponds to TRBD2 (5 bases). Trimming removed 4 bases at V and 7 bases at J, with 11 bases between. The V gene's germline CDR1 is SNHLY and CDR2 FYNNEI. The CDR3 is made up of 13 amino acids. The CDR3 DNA sequence: TGTGCCAGCAGTGTGGACTTCCAAAATGAGCAGTTCTTC. Translated, it gives CASSVDFQNEQFF. Combining the CDR3 with reference TRBV2 and TRBJ2-1 gives the whole variable domain EPEVTQTPSHQVTQMGQEVILRCVPISNHLYFYWYRQILGQKVEFLVSFYNNEISEKSEIFDDQFSVERPDGSNFTLKIRSTKLEDSAMYFCASSVDFQNEQFFGPGTRLTVL.

This clone was counted a single time. The chain links TRBV30 to TRBJ2-7, with 9 bases identical to TRBD1. The CDR3 sequence is 13 residues long. Germline CDR1 GTSNPN, CDR2 SVGIG (reference sequence). V lost 3 bases, J lost 3 bases, and 3 bases stayed unmatched. The chain's CDR3 is CAWRRDRDYEQYF. As DNA, the CDR3 is TGTGCCTGGAGACGGGACAGGGACTACGAGCAGTACTTC.

The chain joins TRBV4-1 to TRBJ2-2; no clear D. Trimming removed 4 bases from V and 3 bases from J, with 9 bases in between. Germline lookup yields CDR1 MGHRA and CDR2 YSYEKL. This CDR3 is 14 amino acids long. DNA for the CDR3: TGCGCCAGCAGCCCTCCCGATCACACCGGGGAGCTGTTTTTT. Translated: CASSPPDHTGELFF.

J is TRBJ1-2 and V is TRBV7-2; no firm D call. The CDR3 contains 13 residues. CDR1 SGHTA and CDR2 FQGNSA come from the germline V gene. The V end was cut by 4 bases, the J end by 0 bases, with 6 bases between. Written as DNA, the CDR3 is TGTGCCAGCAGCTCAAATCCTAACTATGGCTACACCTTC. Its translation: CASSSNPNYGYTF.

The CDR3 DNA follows: TGTGCCAGTAAGAAACAACTCGGGGAGCTGTTTTTT. Amino acid sequence: CASKKQLGELFF. The V gene is TRBV19, the J gene TRBJ2-2, with D unresolved. With 7 bases removed from V and 7 bases from J, the gap between germline ends came to 10 bases. The CDR3 contains 12 residues. Germline CDR1 reads LNHDA; CDR2 reads SQIVND (reference sequence).

This clone was observed a handful of times. The chain joins TRBV6-1 to TRBJ1-3; TRBD1 agrees at 7 bases. CDR3 length equals 16 residues. The junction had 8 bases not matched to a gene; V was cut back by 4 bases and J by 2 bases. CDR1 is MNHNS and CDR2 is SASEGT in the germline V gene. CDR3 sequence reads: CASSADSGQTGNTIYF. The CDR3 DNA is TGTGCCAGCAGTGCTGACTCGGGACAGACTGGAAACACCATATATTTT.

The chain combines TRBV5-1 with TRBJ2-2; TRBD1 aligns across 8 bases. Germline assignment: CDR1 SGHRS and CDR2 YFSETQ. V lost 0 bases and J lost 1; bases outside the gene matches: 2. The CDR3 consists of 16 residues. The CDR3, as DNA: TGCGCCAGCAGCTTGGCCAGGGGGCGGAACACCGGGGAGCTGTTTTTT. Translated, it gives CASSLARGRNTGELFF. Supplemented by reference TRBV5-1 and TRBJ2-2, the full variable domain reads KAGVTQTPRYLIKTRGQQVTLSCSPISGHRSVSWYQQTPGQGLQFLFEYFSETQRNKGNFPGRFSGRQFSNSRSEMNVSTLELGDSALYLCASSLARGRNTGELFFGEGSRLTVL.

The rearrangement links TRBV6-5 to TRBJ2-7; 8 bases map to TRBD2. The junction had 8 bases not matched to a gene; V was cut back by 8 bases and J by 2 bases. CDR3 size: 14 residues. Germline values: CDR1 MNHEY, CDR2 SVGAGI. CDR3 region: CASSPLAETYEQYF. The CDR3 nucleotides read TGTGCCAGCTCACCACTAGCGGAAACCTACGAGCAGTACTTC.

This chain uses TRBV10-3 with TRBJ2-1, with 11 bases aligning to TRBD2. From germline, CDR1 is ENHRY and CDR2 SYGVKD. V trimming: 4 bases; J trimming: 5 bases; junction bases outside the gene matches: 4. This CDR3 contains 15 residues. CDR3 sequence (DNA): TGTGCCATCAGTGCGGGACTAGCGGACCACAATGAGCAGTTCTTC. It translates to CAISAGLADHNEQFF.

This chain joins TRBV6-5 and TRBJ2-5; possibly TRBD1 or TRBD2 for D (5 bases each). The J call may be incorrect, as the DNA end agrees better with TRBJ2-7. Germline CDR1 MNHEY, CDR2 SVGAGI. The CDR3 length is 14 residues. The CDR3 is CASSGTQRKYEQYF. CDR3 DNA: TGTGCCAGCAGTGGGACCCAGCGTAAATACGAGCAGTACTTC.

There are a few counts of this clone. The chain carries TRBV7-9 and TRBJ1-1; perhaps TRBD1 as D (5 bases). CDR1 and CDR2 from the germline V gene are SEHNR and FQNEAQ (reference sequence). The V gene lost 0 bases and the J gene lost 4 bases, with 9 bases spanning the gap. The CDR3 runs 14 residues. CDR3 nucleotides: TGTGCCAGCAGCTTAGCGCAGGGTGGCACTGAAGCTTTCTTT. Encoded protein: CASSLAQGGTEAFF.

The rearrangement links TRBV15 to TRBJ2-3; the D is unclear. The germline gives CDR1 LNHNV, CDR2 YYDKDF (reference sequence). Trimming took off 5 bases at V and 1 base at J, with 13 bases between the two ends. This CDR3 comprises 15 residues. CDR3 DNA sequence: TGTGCCACCAGCCCCACCCCGCAGGGCACAGATACGCAGTATTTT. Translating it yields CATSPTPQGTDTQYF.

This chain connects TRBV15 to TRBJ2-3; possibly TRBD1 for D (6 bases). Germline assignment: CDR1 LNHNV and CDR2 YYDKDF (reference sequence). V was cut by 3 bases and J by 2 bases, with 9 bases left in between. CDR3 size: 14 residues. In nucleotides, the CDR3 is TGTGCCACCAGCAGGGACAGATTCACAGATACGCAGTATTTT. Residues: CATSRDRFTDTQYF.

The chain has TRBV7-2 and TRBJ1-5; D is perhaps TRBD1 (5 bases). Per the germline V gene, CDR1 is SGHTA and CDR2 is FQGNSA. CDR3 length: 16 amino acids. Trimming pared 3 bases from V and 4 bases from J, leaving 16 bases between. CDR3 loop: CASSLGGTVINQPQHF. In DNA, the CDR3 is TGTGCCAGCAGCTTGGGGGGTACAGTGATAAATCAGCCCCAGCATTTT.

This rearrangement joins TRBV2 to TRBJ1-1; D is undetermined. Trimming shortened V by 0 bases and J by 4 bases, and 0 bases separated the two germline ends. Germline V lookup: CDR1 SNHLY, CDR2 FYNNEI. The CDR3 extends over 11 amino acids. Written as DNA, the CDR3 is TGTGCCAGCAGTGAAGCCACTGAAGCTTTCTTT. Its protein product is CASSEATEAFF.